Shown below are 15 T cell receptor beta chains from a single sample sequenced in a study of blood T cells in healthy people across ages (dated by TCRdb to about 2015). The method behind the library was 5' RACE. A second PCR of roughly 6 to 11 cycles was run with a J-beta primer mix and a sample-barcoded 5' primer. TCRdb passed the public sequencing reads through fastp at Q25 and MiXCR, retaining productive beta sequences. One record per CDR3 amino acid sequence lists the most common genes and DNA. The sample records around 2 million distinct CDR3 sequences, 35% to 50% of which are singletons. The top ten hold 23% of the sample. The material sequenced was blood. The source of these receptors is a human donor in good health.

This clonotype came up once. This sequence may be a read error, since a much larger clone differs from it by one base. This chain connects TRBV6-5 to TRBJ2-7; D is tentatively TRBD1 or TRBD2 (6 bases each). This CDR3 comprises 13 residues. CDR1 MNHEY and CDR2 SVGAGI come from the germline V gene. Trimming took 7 bases from V and 6 from J, leaving 16 bases between them. The CDR3 DNA follows: TGTGCCAGCAACTTGCGAGGGGGGCTCGAGCAGTACTTC. Its translation is CASNLRGGLEQYF.

This clonotype was picked up a small number of times. The rearrangement joins TRBV4-2 to TRBJ2-6, with 7 bases matching TRBD1. The length of the CDR3 is 16 residues. CDR1 is LGHNA and CDR2 is YNFKEQ in the germline V gene. V shed 8 bases, J shed 1 base, and the junction held 8 bases outside the gene matches. CDR3 loop: CASRDSQTSGANVLTF. The CDR3 nucleotides are TGTGCCAGCCGGGACAGCCAGACGTCTGGGGCCAACGTCCTGACTTTC.

This clonotype has a single count. The chain links TRBV12-5 to TRBJ1-1; the D gene is possibly TRBD1 (6 bases). The CDR3 sequence is 13 residues long. Germline V CDR1 and CDR2: LGHNT, FRNRAP. Trimming shortened V by 7 bases and J by 4 bases, and 13 bases separated the two germline ends. This CDR3 is CASARGHVTEAFF. CDR3 in DNA: TGTGCTAGTGCCCGGGGACATGTCACTGAAGCTTTCTTT.

This chain links TRBV4-2 with TRBJ1-2; tentative D call: TRBD1 (6 bases). From germline, CDR1 is LGHNA and CDR2 YNFKEQ. V shed 0 bases and J shed 7 bases, with 15 bases lying between them. This CDR3 contains 15 residues. For the CDR3, the DNA is TGTGCCAGCAGCCAAGAATCATTGACAGGCCTTGGCTACACCTTC. Protein: CASSQESLTGLGYTF.

The sample holds many counts of this clonotype. The gene calls are TRBV29-1 and TRBJ2-4; D is uncertain. The germline V gene has CDR1 SQVTM and CDR2 ANQGSEA. The CDR3 extends over 11 amino acids. The germline V and J ends were trimmed by 6 bases and 5 bases, with 8 bases remaining between them. CDR3 in DNA: TGCAGCGTCCTGGCCCAAAACATTCAGTACTTC. Its protein is CSVLAQNIQYF.

This clonotype has more than one count but fewer than ten. Its ends do not fully match the called genes, so a read error is possible. The CDR3 DNA reads TGTGCCACCTGTAGGGGGGATAGCTCCTATGAGCAGTACTTC. It translates to CATCRGDSSYEQYF. The chain is built from TRBV15 and TRBJ2-7; D assignment may be TRBD1 or TRBD2 (6 bases each). This CDR3 has 14 residues. The germline gives CDR1 LNHNV, CDR2 YYDKDF (reference sequence).

This clonotype has more than one count but fewer than ten. The chain recombines TRBV4-1 with TRBJ2-7, with TRBD1 identical over 8 bases. CDR1 and CDR2 from the germline V gene are MGHRA and YSYEKL. This CDR3 region has 17 residues. The ends lost 4 bases at V and 3 bases at J; junction bases unmatched: 14. The CDR3 is CASSPDDMTGDIYEQYF. Written as DNA, the CDR3 is TGCGCCAGCAGCCCCGACGATATGACAGGGGACATCTACGAGCAGTACTTC.

In its sample, this clonotype was seen a few times. CDR3 coding DNA: TGTGCCAGCAGCCCCCTCGGACAGGGAGTGGGGTACAATGAGCAGTTCTTC. Its translation: CASSPLGQGVGYNEQFF. V usage is TRBV7-3 and J usage is TRBJ2-1; 8 nucleotides line up with TRBD1. This CDR3 spans 17 amino acids. Germline assignment: CDR1 SGHTA and CDR2 FQGTGA. The trim removed 5 bases at V and 4 bases at J, leaving 13 bases unmatched.

The V and J genes are TRBV29-1 and TRBJ1-1, with TRBD1 as a possible D gene (5 bases). This CDR3 has 13 amino acids. Germline V CDR1 and CDR2: SQVTM, ANQGSEA. Deletions cut 6 bases from V and 3 bases from J, with 14 bases between. CDR3 region: CSVGGKMDTEAFF. The CDR3 nucleotides read TGCAGCGTGGGGGGGAAGATGGACACTGAAGCTTTCTTT.

This chain uses TRBV7-9 with TRBJ2-4; TRBD1 is a possible D gene (7 bases). The J call may be wrong; the DNA end is better matched by TRBJ2-7. The length of the CDR3 is 15 residues. The germline gives CDR1 SEHNR, CDR2 FQNEAQ (reference sequence). DNA of the CDR3: TGTGCCAGCAGCTTAGCGACAGGGAGGCCCTACGAGCAGTACTTC. It translates to CASSLATGRPYEQYF.

In this sample, this clonotype turned up a few times. The rearrangement uses TRBV20-1 and TRBJ2-7; TRBD2 aligns across 11 bases. Trimming at V came to 0 bases and at J to 1 base, leaving 2 bases not matched to a gene. Germline CDR1 reads DFQATT; CDR2 reads SNEGSKA (reference sequence). The CDR3 has 15 amino acids. The CDR3 loop is CSARDGLAGSYEQYF. Written as DNA, the CDR3 is TGCAGTGCTAGAGATGGACTAGCGGGTTCCTACGAGCAGTACTTC.

V is TRBV7-2 and J is TRBJ1-2; TRBD1 aligns across 7 bases. The ends lost 6 bases at V and 2 bases at J; junction bases unmatched: 12. CDR1 SGHTA and CDR2 FQGNSA come from the germline V gene. The CDR3 length is 16 residues. The CDR3 DNA reads TGTGCCAGCAGTCAAGACGGGACAGTGGGGAACTATGGCTACACCTTC. Translating it yields CASSQDGTVGNYGYTF.

This sequence joins TRBV2 and TRBJ2-5; TRBD2 might be the D (6 bases). Germline V gives CDR1 SNHLY, CDR2 FYNNEI. Trimming removed 6 bases from V and 2 bases from J, with 13 bases in between. This CDR3 is built from 14 residues. CDR3 protein: CASRSRTTQETQYF. DNA of the CDR3: TGTGCCAGCAGATCGAGGACTACTCAAGAGACCCAGTACTTC.

The rearrangement links TRBV28 to TRBJ1-2, with D perhaps TRBD1 (5 bases). Germline CDR1 and CDR2: MDHEN and SYDVKM. The CDR3 is 13 amino acids. V lost 2 bases, J lost 6 bases, and 10 bases lay in between. CDR3 region: CASSLLVGDGYTF. Written as DNA, the CDR3 is TGTGCCAGCAGTTTACTAGTAGGGGATGGCTACACCTTC.

The sample holds a few counts of this clonotype. The V gene is TRBV6-1, the J gene TRBJ2-1; 15 bases map to TRBD2. Germline loops: CDR1 MNHNS, CDR2 SASEGT. The CDR3 is 17 amino acids. V was clipped by 5 bases and J by 2 bases; unmatched bases: 4. CDR3 region: CASSPGLAGGAYNEQFF. As DNA, the CDR3 is TGTGCCAGCAGTCCGGGACTAGCGGGGGGCGCCTACAATGAGCAGTTCTTC.